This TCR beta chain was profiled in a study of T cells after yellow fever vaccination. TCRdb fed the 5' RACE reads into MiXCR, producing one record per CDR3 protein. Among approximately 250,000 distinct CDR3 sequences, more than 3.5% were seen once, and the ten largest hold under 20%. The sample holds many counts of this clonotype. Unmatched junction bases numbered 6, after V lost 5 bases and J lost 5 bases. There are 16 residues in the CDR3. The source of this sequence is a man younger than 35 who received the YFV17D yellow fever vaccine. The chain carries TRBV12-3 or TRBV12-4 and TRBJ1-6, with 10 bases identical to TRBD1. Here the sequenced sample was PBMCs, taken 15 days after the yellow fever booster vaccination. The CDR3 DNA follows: TGTGCCAGCAGTACCAGACAGGGGGCTCATAATTCACCCCTCCACTTT. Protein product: CASSTRQGAHNSPLHF.